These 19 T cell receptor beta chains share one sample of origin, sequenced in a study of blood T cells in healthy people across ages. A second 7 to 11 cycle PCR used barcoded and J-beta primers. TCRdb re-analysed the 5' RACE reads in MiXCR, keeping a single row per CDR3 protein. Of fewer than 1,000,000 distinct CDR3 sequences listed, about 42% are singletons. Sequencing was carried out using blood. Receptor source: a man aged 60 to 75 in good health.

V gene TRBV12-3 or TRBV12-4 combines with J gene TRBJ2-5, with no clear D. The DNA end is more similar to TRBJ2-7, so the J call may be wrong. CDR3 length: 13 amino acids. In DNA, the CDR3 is TGTGCCAGCAGTTTAACTTCGAATTACGAGCAGTACTTC. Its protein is CASSLTSNYEQYF.

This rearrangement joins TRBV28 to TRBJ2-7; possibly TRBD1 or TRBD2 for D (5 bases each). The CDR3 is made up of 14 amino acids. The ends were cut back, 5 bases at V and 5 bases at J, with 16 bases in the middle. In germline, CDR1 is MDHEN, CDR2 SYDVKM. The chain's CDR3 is CASSPSGPGHEQYF. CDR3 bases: TGTGCCAGCAGTCCCTCGGGCCCGGGGCACGAGCAGTACTTC.

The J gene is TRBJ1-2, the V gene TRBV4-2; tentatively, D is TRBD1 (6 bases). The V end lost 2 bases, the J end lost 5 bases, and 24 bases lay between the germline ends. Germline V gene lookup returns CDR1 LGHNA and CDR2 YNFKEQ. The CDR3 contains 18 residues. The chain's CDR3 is CASSQTQGQHTLSYGYTF. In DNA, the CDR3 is TGTGCCAGCAGCCAAACCCAAGGACAGCATACTCTGAGTTATGGCTACACCTTC.

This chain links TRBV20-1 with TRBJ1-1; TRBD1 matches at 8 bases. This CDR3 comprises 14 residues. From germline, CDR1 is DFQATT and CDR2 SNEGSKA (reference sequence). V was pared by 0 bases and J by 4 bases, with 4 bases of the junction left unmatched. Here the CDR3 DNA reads TGCAGTGCTAGAGATCCTCAGGGGGCCACTGAAGCTTTCTTT. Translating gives CSARDPQGATEAFF.

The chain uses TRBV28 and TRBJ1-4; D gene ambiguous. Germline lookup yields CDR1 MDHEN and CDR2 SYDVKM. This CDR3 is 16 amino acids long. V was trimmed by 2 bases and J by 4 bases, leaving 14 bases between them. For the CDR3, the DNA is TGTGCCAGCAGTTTAGGGTATGCCTTCCTTAATGAAAAACTGTTTTTT. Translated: CASSLGYAFLNEKLFF.

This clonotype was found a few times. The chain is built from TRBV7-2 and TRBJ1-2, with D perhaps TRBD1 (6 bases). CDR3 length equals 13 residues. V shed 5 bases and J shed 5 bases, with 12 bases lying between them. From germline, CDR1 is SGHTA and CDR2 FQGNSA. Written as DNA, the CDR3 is TGTGCCAGCAGCGAGGACAGACTGTATGGCTACACCTTC. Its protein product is CASSEDRLYGYTF.

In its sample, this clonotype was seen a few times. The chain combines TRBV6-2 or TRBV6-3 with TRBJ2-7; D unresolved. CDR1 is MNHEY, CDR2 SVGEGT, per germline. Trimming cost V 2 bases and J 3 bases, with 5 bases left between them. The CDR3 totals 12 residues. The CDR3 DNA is TGTGCCAGCAGTTACGTGAACTACGAGCAGTACTTC. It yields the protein CASSYVNYEQYF.

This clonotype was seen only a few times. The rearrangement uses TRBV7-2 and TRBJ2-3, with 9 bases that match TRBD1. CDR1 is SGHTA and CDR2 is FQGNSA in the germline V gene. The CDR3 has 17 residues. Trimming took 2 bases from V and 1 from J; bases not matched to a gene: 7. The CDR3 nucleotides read TGTGCCAGCAGCTTATCCCGGACAGGGGTAGGCACAGATACGCAGTATTTT. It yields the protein CASSLSRTGVGTDTQYF.

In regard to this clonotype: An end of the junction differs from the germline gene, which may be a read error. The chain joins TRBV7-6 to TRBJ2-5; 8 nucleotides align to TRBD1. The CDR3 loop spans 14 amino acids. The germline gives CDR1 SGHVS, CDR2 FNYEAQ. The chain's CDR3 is CTSSLGTGKETQYF. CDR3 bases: TGTACCAGCAGCTTAGGGACAGGAAAAGAGACCCAGTACTTC.

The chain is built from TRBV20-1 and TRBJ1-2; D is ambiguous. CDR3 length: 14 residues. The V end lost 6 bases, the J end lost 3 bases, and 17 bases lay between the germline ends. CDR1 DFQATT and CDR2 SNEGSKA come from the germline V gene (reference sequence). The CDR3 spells CSAPIWEADYGYTF. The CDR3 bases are TGCAGTGCCCCAATCTGGGAAGCGGACTATGGCTACACCTTC.

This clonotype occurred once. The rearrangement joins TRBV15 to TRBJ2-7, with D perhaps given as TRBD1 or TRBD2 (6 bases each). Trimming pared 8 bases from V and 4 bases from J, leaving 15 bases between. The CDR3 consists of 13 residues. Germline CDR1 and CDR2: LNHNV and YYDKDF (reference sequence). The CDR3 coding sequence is TGTGCCACCGGGACGGGGGCTGGGTACGAGCAGTACTTC. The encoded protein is CATGTGAGYEQYF.

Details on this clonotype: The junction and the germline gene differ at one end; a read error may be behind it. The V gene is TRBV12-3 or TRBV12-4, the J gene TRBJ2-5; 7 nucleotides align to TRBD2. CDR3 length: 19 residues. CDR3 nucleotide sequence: TGTGTCAGCAGCTTATCCTCTCTTGTCGGGGGGATTTCGAAAGAGACCCAGTACTTC. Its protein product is CVSSLSSLVGGISKETQYF.

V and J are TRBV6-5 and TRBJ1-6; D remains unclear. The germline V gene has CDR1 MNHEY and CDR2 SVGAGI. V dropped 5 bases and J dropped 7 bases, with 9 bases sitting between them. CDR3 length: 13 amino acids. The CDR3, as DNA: TGTGCCAGCAGTGACCGTAGGAATTCACCCCTCCACTTT. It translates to CASSDRRNSPLHF.

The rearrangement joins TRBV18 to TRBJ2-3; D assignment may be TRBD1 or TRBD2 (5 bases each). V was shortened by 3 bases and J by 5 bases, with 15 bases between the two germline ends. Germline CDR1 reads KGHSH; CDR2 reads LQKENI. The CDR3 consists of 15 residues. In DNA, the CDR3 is TGTGCCAGCTCACCCCTACTAGATACAGGAGATACGCAGTATTTT. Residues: CASSPLLDTGDTQYF.

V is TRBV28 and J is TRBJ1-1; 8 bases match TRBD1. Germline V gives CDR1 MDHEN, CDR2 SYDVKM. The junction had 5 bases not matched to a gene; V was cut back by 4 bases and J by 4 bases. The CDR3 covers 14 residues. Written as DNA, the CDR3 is TGTGCCAGCAGTTCGACAGGGGTGAGCACTGAAGCTTTCTTT. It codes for CASSSTGVSTEAFF.

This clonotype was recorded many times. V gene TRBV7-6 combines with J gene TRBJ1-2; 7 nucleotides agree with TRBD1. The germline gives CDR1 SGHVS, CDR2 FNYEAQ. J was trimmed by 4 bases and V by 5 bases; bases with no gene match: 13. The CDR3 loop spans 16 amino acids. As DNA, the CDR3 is TGTGCCAGCAGCCCCTTAGAACAGGACAGGCCCTATGGCTACACCTTC. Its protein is CASSPLEQDRPYGYTF.

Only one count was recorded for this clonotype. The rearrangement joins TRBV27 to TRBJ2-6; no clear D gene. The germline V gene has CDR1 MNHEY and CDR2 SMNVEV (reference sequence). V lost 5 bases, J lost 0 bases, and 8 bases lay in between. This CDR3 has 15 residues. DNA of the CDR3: TGTGCCAGCAGTCCCATTGGCTCTGGGGCCAACGTCCTGACTTTC. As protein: CASSPIGSGANVLTF.

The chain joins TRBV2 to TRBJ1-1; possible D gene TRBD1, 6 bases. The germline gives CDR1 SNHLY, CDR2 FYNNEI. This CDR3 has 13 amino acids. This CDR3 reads CATDSRLNTEAFF. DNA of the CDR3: TGTGCAACGGACAGCCGCCTGAACACTGAAGCTTTCTTT.

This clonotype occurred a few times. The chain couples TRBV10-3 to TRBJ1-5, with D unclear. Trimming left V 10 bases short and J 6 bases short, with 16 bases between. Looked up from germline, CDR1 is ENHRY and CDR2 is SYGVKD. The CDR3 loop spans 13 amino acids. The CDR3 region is CATEDGSGQPQHF. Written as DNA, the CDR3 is TGTGCCACCGAGGACGGCTCCGGTCAGCCCCAGCATTTT.